Following are 29 T cell receptor beta chains from one sample sequenced in a study of T cell responses to AZD1222 COVID-19 vaccine. This table comes from immunoSEQ multiplex PCR, and its TCRdb copy is limited to in-frame clones, with some not included. Of 95,000 to 150,000 clones listed, 75% to 90% are singletons. Specimen: peripheral blood, collected 28 days after the second AZD1222 dose. The receptors were sampled from an adult who received the AZD1222 COVID-19 vaccine.

The V gene is TRBV7-9, the J gene TRBJ2-1, with D maybe TRBD1 (6 bases). The CDR3 spans 14 residues. With 4 bases removed from V and 6 bases from J, the gap between germline ends came to 13 bases. Germline V gene lookup returns CDR1 SEHNR and CDR2 FQNEAQ (reference sequence). The CDR3 loop reads CASSYRTDSNEQFF. CDR3 DNA: TGTGCCAGCAGCTACAGAACGGACAGCAATGAGCAGTTCTTC.

The J gene is TRBJ1-4, the V gene TRBV4-3, with 8 bases matching TRBD1. This CDR3 contains 16 residues. Germline V CDR1 and CDR2: LGHNA, YSLEER. J gave up 7 bases and V 1 base, and 8 bases lay outside the gene matches. The CDR3 DNA reads TGCGCCAGCAGCCAAGGTCAGGGGGCGCGGAGTGAAAAACTGTTTTTT. Its protein product is CASSQGQGARSEKLFF.

In its sample, this clone was seen a few times. The same CDR3 is also encoded by other DNA sequences in this sample. The CDR3 spells CASSIGGNTEAFF. CDR3 bases: TGTGCCAGTAGTATCGGGGGGAACACTGAAGCTTTCTTT. J is TRBJ1-1 and V is TRBV19, with a weak D call TRBD1 (5 bases). Germline V gene lookup returns CDR1 LNHDA and CDR2 SQIVND (reference sequence). The CDR3 has 13 amino acids. Deletions cut 3 bases from V and 1 base from J, with 6 bases between.

The chain is built from TRBV6-5 and TRBJ2-7, with a weak D call TRBD1 (6 bases). From germline, CDR1 is MNHEY and CDR2 SVGAGI. The CDR3 has 16 residues. V dropped 4 bases and J dropped 2 bases, with 18 bases sitting between them. The CDR3 sequence: CASSSARQVSPYEQYF. As DNA, the CDR3 is TGTGCCAGCAGTTCAGCGCGACAGGTTAGCCCCTACGAGCAGTACTTC.

This rearrangement joins TRBV24-1 to TRBJ2-1; TRBD2 matches 8 bases. Germline loops: CDR1 KGHDR, CDR2 SFDVKD. The CDR3 is 13 residues long. V lost 10 bases and J lost 1; bases outside the gene matches: 2. The CDR3 DNA reads as TGTGCCACAACTAGCGGATCCTACAATGAGCAGTTCTTC. It codes for CATTSGSYNEQFF.

V is TRBV7-8 and J is TRBJ1-5; D is undetermined. The germline gives CDR1 SGHVS, CDR2 FQNEAQ. V lost 5 bases and J lost 4, with 18 bases in between. The CDR3 runs 16 residues. The CDR3 bases are TGTGCCAGCAGCCCCCGTAGAGAAATCAGGAATCAGCCCCAGCATTTT. The encoded protein is CASSPRREIRNQPQHF.

This clone has a single count. Here the CDR3 DNA reads TGTGCCTGGAGTCAGGGTTTGGGCAATCAGCCCCAGCATTTT. Its protein is CAWSQGLGNQPQHF. The chain carries TRBV30 and TRBJ1-5, with a possible D match to TRBD1 (5 bases). The ends were cut back, 2 bases at V and 2 bases at J, with 10 bases in the middle. From germline, CDR1 is GTSNPN and CDR2 SVGIG (reference sequence). This CDR3 region has 14 residues.

The V call is TRBV19, the J call TRBJ1-2, with 9 bases identical to TRBD1. The germline V gene has CDR1 LNHDA and CDR2 SQIVND (reference sequence). V shed 6 bases and J 2 bases; nucleotides not matched to a gene: 4. CDR3 length equals 14 residues. The CDR3 sequence is CASRGQGRNYGYTF. The CDR3 bases are TGTGCCAGTAGAGGACAGGGGAGGAACTATGGCTACACCTTC.

This clone came up a few times. The chain combines TRBV5-8 with TRBJ2-3, with D unclear. Trimming took off 0 bases at V and 2 bases at J, with 4 bases between the two ends. The CDR3 spans 13 residues. The germline V gene encodes CDR1 SGHTS and CDR2 YDEGEE. CDR3 DNA: TGTGCCAGCAGCTTGGAGATCACAGATACGCAGTATTTT. This gives the protein CASSLEITDTQYF. The variable domain in full, with the rest retrieved from reference TRBV5-8 and TRBJ2-3, is EAGVTQSPTHLIKTRGQQATLRCSPISGHTSVYWYQQALGLGLQFLLWYDEGEERNRGNFPPRFSGRQFPNYSSELNVNALELEDSALYLCASSLEITDTQYFGPGTRLTVL.

The chain couples TRBV15 to TRBJ2-1; tentatively, D is TRBD1 or TRBD2 (6 bases each). CDR1 LNHNV and CDR2 YYDKDF come from the germline V gene (reference sequence). The CDR3 runs 16 residues. Trimming removed 5 bases at V and 8 bases at J, with 22 bases between. In nucleotides, the CDR3 is TGTGCCACCAGCGCTTCGGGGGCTCCCAGAATCCATGAGCAGTTCTTC. As protein: CATSASGAPRIHEQFF.

This clone came up a few times. This sequence joins TRBV5-6 and TRBJ1-5; a possible D gene is TRBD1 (6 bases). CDR1 SGHDT and CDR2 YYEEEE come from the germline V gene. This CDR3 is 13 amino acids long. The V and J ends lost 10 bases and 7 bases respectively, with 18 bases between them. The CDR3: CAGKAGVVQPQHF. In nucleotides, the CDR3 is TGTGCCGGAAAAGCAGGGGTTGTGCAGCCCCAGCATTTT.

Concerning this clone itself: This same CDR3 is encoded by further DNA sequences in the sample. In nucleotides, the CDR3 is TGTGCCAGCAGCCAGCTGGGAAACACCATATATTTT. The encoded protein is CASSQLGNTIYF. This chain joins TRBV3-1 (or the pseudogene TRBV3-2) and TRBJ1-3; no definite D call. Germline-derived CDR1 and CDR2 are LGHDT and YNNKEL (reference sequence). V was clipped by 3 bases and J by 4 bases, with 4 bases between them. The CDR3 is 12 amino acids.

In this sample, this clone turned up a few times. The V and J genes are TRBV7-2 and TRBJ2-1; D unresolved. CDR1 and CDR2 from the germline V gene are SGHTA and FQGNSA. Trimming took 1 base from V and 8 from J, leaving 9 bases between them. The CDR3 is made up of 13 amino acids. CDR3 region: CASSLGAVDEQFF. DNA of the CDR3: TGTGCCAGCAGCTTAGGGGCGGTGGATGAGCAGTTCTTC. The variable domain in full, completed from reference TRBV7-2 and TRBJ2-1, reads GAGVSQSPSNKVTEKGKDVELRCDPISGHTALYWYRQSLGQGLEFLIYFQGNSAPDKSGLPSDRFSAERTGGSVSTLTIQRTQQEDSAVYLCASSLGAVDEQFFGPGTRLTVL.

The V gene is TRBV7-2, the J gene TRBJ2-1; D is unclear. CDR1 is SGHTA and CDR2 is FQGNSA in the germline V gene. This CDR3 is 14 amino acids long. V was pared by 3 bases and J by 0 bases, with 6 bases between. This CDR3 reads CASSFGSSYNEQFF. CDR3 nucleotide sequence: TGTGCCAGCAGCTTTGGAAGCTCCTACAATGAGCAGTTCTTC.

V gene TRBV4-3 combines with J gene TRBJ1-2; TRBD1 matches 9 bases. The CDR3 spans 16 residues. The germline gives CDR1 LGHNA, CDR2 YSLEER. J lost 6 bases, V lost 0 bases, and 8 bases had no gene match. The CDR3 sequence is CASSQDRDRVSDGYTF. The CDR3 DNA reads TGCGCCAGCAGCCAAGATAGGGACAGGGTTTCGGATGGCTACACCTTC.

The chain is built from TRBV5-4 and TRBJ1-1; D may be TRBD1 (5 bases). V dropped 2 bases and J dropped 0 bases, with 11 bases sitting between them. This CDR3 is 15 amino acids long. From germline, CDR1 is SGHNT and CDR2 YYREEE (reference sequence). The CDR3, as DNA: TGTGCCAGCAGCTTACGACAGACAATGAACACTGAAGCTTTCTTT. Translating gives CASSLRQTMNTEAFF.

This chain links TRBV29-1 with TRBJ2-3; TRBD1 is a possible D gene (5 bases). The V end was cut by 6 bases, the J end by 0 bases, with 16 bases between. Germline lookup yields CDR1 SQVTM and CDR2 ANQGSEA. CDR3 length: 15 amino acids. CDR3 loop: CSVRGARPSTDTQYF. The CDR3 DNA follows: TGCAGCGTCCGTGGGGCCCGACCTAGCACAGATACGCAGTATTTT.

The chain is built from TRBV6-6 and TRBJ2-7, with unresolved D. V lost 6 bases, J lost 4 bases, and 10 bases lay in between. CDR1 is MNHNY and CDR2 is SVGAGI in the germline V gene (reference sequence). The CDR3 has 12 amino acids. The CDR3 DNA follows: TGTGCCAGCAGCCTCGAACCTTACGAGCAGTACTTC. Translating it yields CASSLEPYEQYF.

CDR3 DNA: TGTGCCAGTAGGCATAGTATAGGCACTGAAGCTTTCTTT. As protein: CASRHSIGTEAFF. The V and J genes are TRBV19 and TRBJ1-1; D uncertain. Trimming pared 6 bases from V and 4 bases from J, leaving 12 bases between. The CDR3 runs to 13 residues. In germline, CDR1 is LNHDA, CDR2 SQIVND (reference sequence).

V usage is TRBV6-5 and J usage is TRBJ2-7; a possible D gene is TRBD2 (5 bases). Germline lookup yields CDR1 MNHEY and CDR2 SVGAGI. CDR3 length equals 13 residues. V was clipped by 2 bases and J by 0 bases, with 5 bases between them. This chain's CDR3 is CASSYAGSYEQYF. The DNA for the CDR3 is TGTGCCAGCAGTTACGCGGGCTCCTACGAGCAGTACTTC.

The CDR3 is CASSEALGFSNQPQHF. The CDR3 nucleotides read TGTGCCAGCAGTGAAGCGCTGGGTTTTAGCAATCAGCCCCAGCATTTT. This rearrangement joins TRBV6-1 to TRBJ1-5; the D is unclear. Per germline, CDR1 MNHNS and CDR2 SASEGT. This CDR3 comprises 16 residues. The ends were cut back, 0 bases at V and 0 bases at J, with 9 bases in the middle.

The V and J genes are TRBV19 and TRBJ2-3; no clear D. The CDR3 length is 14 residues. The V gene's germline CDR1 is LNHDA and CDR2 SQIVND (reference sequence). Trimming removed 8 bases at V and 0 bases at J, with 12 bases between. CDR3 region: CASVGLGSTDTQYF. CDR3 DNA: TGTGCCAGTGTGGGGTTGGGAAGCACAGATACGCAGTATTTT.

The J gene is TRBJ1-2, the V gene TRBV7-9; D is possibly TRBD1 (5 bases). The CDR3 sequence is 14 residues long. Looked up from germline, CDR1 is SEHNR and CDR2 is FQNEAQ (reference sequence). V was clipped by 3 bases and J by 4 bases, with 12 bases between them. The CDR3 here is CASSFAAGPYGYTF. CDR3 bases: TGTGCCAGCAGCTTTGCGGCAGGGCCCTATGGCTACACCTTC.

The J gene is TRBJ2-1, the V gene TRBV19; D is undetermined. The CDR3 extends over 12 amino acids. Per germline, CDR1 LNHDA and CDR2 SQIVND (reference sequence). The ends were cut back, 6 bases at V and 12 bases at J, with 15 bases in the middle. CDR3 protein: CASSPGPPRQFF. DNA of the CDR3: TGTGCCAGTAGCCCCGGGCCCCCTCGGCAGTTCTTC.

The chain uses TRBV3-1 (or the pseudogene TRBV3-2) and TRBJ1-1, with a possible D match to TRBD1 (6 bases). The CDR3 contains 14 residues. The germline V gene encodes CDR1 LGHDT and CDR2 YNNKEL (reference sequence). V shed 3 bases and J shed 8 bases, with 16 bases lying between them. CDR3 sequence: CASSHTDRNLEAFF. DNA for the CDR3: TGTGCCAGCAGCCACACGGACAGAAACCTGGAAGCTTTCTTT.

This clone was counted only a few times. The V and J genes are TRBV19 and TRBJ2-7, with 10 bases identical to TRBD1. Germline V gene lookup returns CDR1 LNHDA and CDR2 SQIVND (reference sequence). Unmatched junction bases numbered 9, after V lost 5 bases and J lost 5 bases. The CDR3 contains 15 residues. CDR3 DNA: TGTGCCAGTAGTCTTGAGACCGGGACAGGGGACGAGCAGTACTTC. As protein: CASSLETGTGDEQYF.

This chain connects TRBV9 to TRBJ1-5; no definite D call. Trimming took off 0 bases at V and 3 bases at J, with 7 bases between the two ends. Germline CDR1 is SGDLS and CDR2 is YYNGEE. This CDR3 spans 14 amino acids. The CDR3 loop reads CASSVEPVNQPQHF. The CDR3 DNA follows: TGTGCCAGCAGCGTAGAGCCAGTCAATCAGCCCCAGCATTTT.

This chain connects TRBV6-5 to TRBJ2-7; 7 bases line up with TRBD1. The length of the CDR3 is 16 residues. The ends lost 0 bases at V and 0 bases at J; junction bases unmatched: 5. Germline lookup yields CDR1 MNHEY and CDR2 SVGAGI. The chain's CDR3 is CASSYSRDSRSYEQYF. CDR3 sequence (DNA): TGTGCCAGCAGTTACTCCCGGGACAGCCGCTCCTACGAGCAGTACTTC.

The gene calls are TRBV6-5 and TRBJ2-1; TRBD2 agrees at 11 bases. Germline-derived CDR1 and CDR2 are MNHEY and SVGAGI. V was pared by 4 bases and J by 9 bases, with 8 bases of the junction left unmatched. The CDR3 length is 15 residues. The chain's CDR3 is CASSWGLAAPGEQFF. Here the CDR3 DNA reads TGTGCCAGCAGTTGGGGACTAGCGGCCCCCGGTGAGCAGTTCTTC.